A single sample is the source of the 27 T cell receptor beta chains below, sequenced in a study of T cells in localized non-small cell lung cancer. Repertoires were generated with immunoSEQ multiplex PCR, while TCRdb's copy carries only in-frame clones and drops some. Here the sample spans about 15,000 clones, 75% to 90% being singletons. Material: peripheral blood, obtained before any cancer treatment. These receptors came from a woman aged 40-75 years with stage I lung adenocarcinoma.

The chain recombines TRBV19 with TRBJ2-2; 7 positions match TRBD1. CDR1 LNHDA and CDR2 SQIVND come from the germline V gene (reference sequence). V trimming: 5 bases; J trimming: 1 base; junction bases outside the gene matches: 4. The CDR3 runs to 15 residues. CDR3 nucleotide sequence: TGTGCCAGTAGTCAGACAGGGAGGAACACCGGGGAGCTGTTTTTT. It is translated as CASSQTGRNTGELFF.

This chain links TRBV28 with TRBJ1-2; D is unclear. Deletions cut 6 bases from V and 5 bases from J, with 10 bases between. The length of the CDR3 is 12 residues. CDR1 MDHEN and CDR2 SYDVKM come from the germline V gene. In DNA form, the CDR3 reads TGTGCCAGCAGGGGGAGGGAATATGGCTACACCTTC. Translation: CASRGREYGYTF.

This clone was picked up a small number of times. This sequence joins TRBV7-2 and TRBJ1-6, with a weak D call TRBD1 (6 bases). Trimming removed 2 bases from V and 7 bases from J, with 12 bases in between. The CDR3 sequence is 15 residues long. Germline CDR1 and CDR2: SGHTA and FQGNSA. The CDR3 DNA reads as TGTGCCAGCAGCTTACGGCAGGGACAAAATTCACCCCTCCACTTT. Amino acids: CASSLRQGQNSPLHF.

On this clone: One end of the junction does not line up with germline, which may come from a read error. The chain combines TRBV19 with TRBJ1-2, with TRBD1 matching over 7 bases. CDR3 length: 15 amino acids. Per the germline V gene, CDR1 is LNHDA and CDR2 is SQIVND (reference sequence). As DNA, the CDR3 is TGTGCCAGTAGTATTAGGACAGGATCTCACTATGGCTGCACCTTC. Its protein product is CASSIRTGSHYGCTF. The complete variable domain, with remaining parts taken from reference TRBV19 and TRBJ1-2, reads DGGITQSPKYLFRKEGQNVTLSCEQNLNHDAMYWYRQDPGQGLRLIYYSQIVNDFQKGDIAEGYSVSREKKESFPLTVTSAQKNPTAFYLCASSIRTGSHYGCTFGSGTRLTVV.

The chain joins TRBV7-2 to TRBJ1-3; 11 nucleotides match TRBD1. Germline loops: CDR1 SGHTA, CDR2 FQGNSA. The CDR3 has 17 residues. V dropped 1 base and J dropped 4; count of bases not matched to a gene: 6. CDR3 sequence: CASSLGGQGAKGNTIYF. Here the CDR3 DNA reads TGTGCCAGCAGCTTAGGTGGACAGGGGGCGAAAGGAAACACCATATATTTT.

The rearrangement links TRBV7-2 to TRBJ2-3; 9 bases map to TRBD2. Germline V gene data show CDR1 as SGHTA and CDR2 as FQGNSA. J was trimmed by 0 bases and V by 4 bases; bases with no gene match: 5. The CDR3 is 16 residues long. CDR3 region: CASSSLAGLSTDTQYF. DNA of the CDR3: TGTGCCAGCAGCTCGCTAGCGGGACTTAGCACAGATACGCAGTATTTT.

V gene TRBV28 combines with J gene TRBJ1-2; the match to TRBD1 covers 7 bases. Germline-derived CDR1 and CDR2 are MDHEN and SYDVKM. The CDR3 consists of 14 residues. The ends lost 6 bases at V and 4 bases at J; junction bases unmatched: 8. CDR3 in DNA: TGTGCCAGCAGGCCGCAGGGGGTCGTCTATGGCTACACCTTC. Translating gives CASRPQGVVYGYTF.

The chain has TRBV9 and TRBJ2-5; TRBD2 agrees at 10 bases. The CDR3 sequence is 18 residues long. Germline V gene sequence: CDR1 SGDLS, CDR2 YYNGEE. Unmatched junction bases numbered 15, after V lost 2 bases and J lost 5 bases. The CDR3 nucleotides read TGTGCCAGCAGCGTCGGGTCTAGCGGGGGTCCCCGCCGGGAGACCCAGTACTTC. Its translation: CASSVGSSGGPRRETQYF.

The chain recombines TRBV29-1 with TRBJ1-2; 8 bases are shared with TRBD1. Trimming removed 0 bases from V and 5 bases from J; junction bases left unmatched: 5. Germline CDR1 is SQVTM and CDR2 is ANQGSEA. This CDR3 has 14 residues. CDR3: CSVEDQGAEYGYTF. DNA of the CDR3: TGCAGCGTTGAAGATCAGGGGGCGGAATATGGCTACACCTTC.

This rearrangement joins TRBV19 to TRBJ1-2; 8 positions agree with TRBD1. The length of the CDR3 is 13 residues. The germline V gene encodes CDR1 LNHDA and CDR2 SQIVND (reference sequence). V shed 11 bases and J 1 base; nucleotides not matched to a gene: 6. CDR3 DNA sequence: TGTGCCGTGGGACAGGCGATTAACTATGGCTACACCTTC. Translated: CAVGQAINYGYTF.

The genes are TRBV5-8 and TRBJ1-2; the D is unclear. This CDR3 comprises 15 residues. Germline V gene data show CDR1 as SGHTS and CDR2 as YDEGEE. Trimming removed 4 bases at V and 3 bases at J, with 16 bases between. This chain's CDR3 is CASSLLTTVHYGYTF. In DNA, the CDR3 is TGTGCCAGCAGCCTACTGACGACGGTTCACTATGGCTACACCTTC.

The chain is built from TRBV5-4 and TRBJ2-5; maybe TRBD1 (6 bases). The CDR3 loop spans 14 amino acids. V was shortened by 4 bases and J by 3 bases, with 13 bases between the two germline ends. Germline V gene sequence: CDR1 SGHNT, CDR2 YYREEE (reference sequence). The CDR3 DNA follows: TGTGCCAGCAGCCTCCAAAGGACAGAAGAGACCCAGTACTTC. It encodes CASSLQRTEETQYF.

This chain joins TRBV2 and TRBJ2-1; D is unclear. Trimming took 7 bases from V and 7 from J, leaving 8 bases between them. Germline assignment: CDR1 SNHLY and CDR2 FYNNEI. The CDR3 is 11 residues long. CDR3 loop: CASTYLNEQFF. The CDR3 region has the DNA TGTGCCAGCACCTACCTTAATGAGCAGTTCTTC.

This chain joins TRBV5-1 and TRBJ1-4; no clear D gene. The V gene's germline CDR1 is SGHRS and CDR2 YFSETQ. This CDR3 region has 16 residues. V was trimmed by 5 bases and J by 6 bases, leaving 20 bases between them. The CDR3 sequence: CASSPPAGVRDEKLFF. Written as DNA, the CDR3 is TGCGCCAGCAGTCCACCCGCCGGGGTGAGGGATGAAAAACTGTTTTTT.

The V gene is TRBV4-2, the J gene TRBJ2-7, with 10 bases identical to TRBD1. This CDR3 is built from 15 residues. Germline V gene sequence: CDR1 LGHNA, CDR2 YNFKEQ. V lost 3 bases to trimming and J lost 5 bases; unmatched junction nucleotides: 7. The CDR3: CASSHPGTGVDEQYF. For the CDR3, the DNA is TGTGCCAGCAGCCACCCCGGGACAGGGGTTGACGAGCAGTACTTC.

The V and J genes are TRBV27 and TRBJ2-1; 8 nucleotides line up with TRBD1. Germline V gene data show CDR1 as MNHEY and CDR2 as SMNVEV (reference sequence). The CDR3 covers 16 residues. V lost 4 bases to trimming and J lost 11 bases; unmatched junction nucleotides: 16. CDR3 sequence reads: CASSYPLGQGERKQFF. In nucleotides, the CDR3 is TGTGCCAGCAGTTACCCGTTAGGACAGGGTGAAAGGAAGCAGTTCTTC.

The rearrangement links TRBV2 to TRBJ2-3, with TRBD1 identical over 10 bases. The CDR3 spans 15 residues. Trimming cost V 7 bases and J 1 base; bases outside gene matches: 5. The germline CDR1 and CDR2 sequences are SNHLY and FYNNEI. CDR3 protein: CASTLDRGGTDTQYF. In DNA, the CDR3 is TGTGCCAGCACCTTGGACAGGGGGGGCACAGATACGCAGTATTTT.

This clone was counted a few times. The chain combines TRBV4-2 with TRBJ2-7; D is unclear. Germline CDR1 LGHNA, CDR2 YNFKEQ. CDR3 length equals 13 residues. Deletions cut 1 base from V and 3 bases from J, with 7 bases between. CDR3 loop: CASSQGPDYEQYF. The CDR3 coding sequence is TGTGCCAGCAGCCAAGGCCCCGACTACGAGCAGTACTTC.

The V gene is TRBV15, the J gene TRBJ1-6, with D possibly TRBD1 on 5 matching bases. Per the germline V gene, CDR1 is LNHNV and CDR2 is YYDKDF (reference sequence). Trimming removed 5 bases at V and 7 bases at J, with 12 bases between. The CDR3 totals 14 residues. CDR3 in amino acids: CATSPPGRNSPLHF. CDR3 nucleotides: TGTGCCACCAGCCCCCCAGGGAGGAATTCACCCCTCCACTTT.

CDR3: CASSSGRDEQYF. The CDR3 DNA sequence: TGTGCCAGCAGTTCCGGGAGAGACGAGCAGTACTTC. The chain carries TRBV6-6 and TRBJ2-7, with D maybe TRBD2 (6 bases). V lost 4 bases and J lost 5, with 9 bases in between. The CDR3 is 12 amino acids. Germline CDR1 is MNHNY and CDR2 is SVGAGI (reference sequence).

J is TRBJ1-1 and V is TRBV2; D perhaps matches TRBD1 (6 bases). With 4 bases removed from V and 7 bases from J, the gap between germline ends came to 13 bases. The CDR3 runs 13 residues. Germline assignment: CDR1 SNHLY and CDR2 FYNNEI. In DNA, the CDR3 is TGTGCCAGCAGTGGTCAGGGGATCGGTGAAGCTTTCTTT. It translates to CASSGQGIGEAFF.

The V gene is TRBV16, the J gene TRBJ1-1; tentatively, D is TRBD1 (5 bases). Deletions cut 1 base from V and 4 bases from J, with 16 bases between. The CDR3 contains 16 residues. CDR1 and CDR2 from the germline V gene are KGHSY and FQNENV. The CDR3 region has the DNA TGTGCCAGCAGCCAATTGCGCGGGGGGGGGACCACTGAAGCTTTCTTT. Its protein product is CASSQLRGGGTTEAFF.

The chain carries TRBV2 and TRBJ2-2; perhaps TRBD2 as D (6 bases). The CDR3 runs to 13 residues. V dropped 3 bases and J dropped 6 bases, with 8 bases sitting between them. Germline CDR1 reads SNHLY; CDR2 reads FYNNEI. The CDR3 nucleotides are TGTGCCAGCAGTGACGCGGGGTCCGGGGAGCTGTTTTTT. It encodes CASSDAGSGELFF.

V gene TRBV11-3 combines with J gene TRBJ2-3; 8 bases line up with TRBD2. The CDR3 totals 15 residues. The V segment lost 5 bases and the J segment 5 bases; nucleotides outside the gene matches: 9. Germline CDR1 is SGHNT and CDR2 is YENEEA. CDR3 amino acids: CASSRSGTREDTQYF. The CDR3 DNA reads as TGTGCCAGCAGCCGGTCCGGGACTAGGGAAGATACGCAGTATTTT.

CDR3 region: CSGQENTGELFF. Written as DNA, the CDR3 is TGCAGCGGACAGGAGAACACCGGGGAGCTGTTTTTT. The rearrangement links TRBV29-1 to TRBJ2-2; TRBD1 might be the D (6 bases). The CDR3 covers 12 residues. The germline V gene has CDR1 SQVTM and CDR2 ANQGSEA. Deletions cut 7 bases from V and 1 base from J, with 7 bases between.

This clone appeared once. The gene calls are TRBV7-9 and TRBJ1-2; D possibly corresponds to TRBD1 (5 bases). V was trimmed by 0 bases and J by 5 bases, leaving 16 bases between them. The CDR3 spans 16 residues. Germline V gene data show CDR1 as SEHNR and CDR2 as FQNEAQ (reference sequence). The CDR3 nucleotides are TGTGCCAGCAGCTTAGCGGTCGGACGGAGACAGTATGGCTACACCTTC. This translates into CASSLAVGRRQYGYTF.

This clone showed up just a few times. This rearrangement joins TRBV6-6 to TRBJ2-1, with D maybe TRBD2 (5 bases). Germline V gene data show CDR1 as MNHNY and CDR2 as SVGAGI (reference sequence). CDR3 length equals 15 residues. V was clipped by 2 bases and J by 0 bases, with 8 bases between them. The CDR3 sequence is CASSYERSSYNEQFF. CDR3 DNA sequence: TGTGCCAGCAGTTACGAGCGGAGCTCCTACAATGAGCAGTTCTTC.